Shown below are 3 T cell receptor beta chains from a single sample sequenced in a study of T cell responses to AZD1222 COVID-19 vaccine. Sequenced by immunoSEQ multiplex PCR; TCRdb stores in-frame clones only, minus some. The sample holds around 71,000 clones, about four fifths seen once. The sample was peripheral blood, taken 28 days after the second AZD1222 dose. The receptor source for this set is an adult who received the AZD1222 COVID-19 vaccine.

The chain couples TRBV6-5 to TRBJ1-4; D is unresolved. Germline V gene sequence: CDR1 MNHEY, CDR2 SVGAGI. The CDR3 has 13 amino acids. The V end lost 7 bases, the J end lost 8 bases, and 14 bases lay between the germline ends. CDR3 loop: CASKRAIREKLFF. The CDR3 nucleotides read TGTGCCAGCAAACGGGCAATCCGGGAAAAACTGTTTTTT.

The J gene is TRBJ1-1, the V gene TRBV6-2 or TRBV6-3; 7 bases line up with TRBD1. The CDR3 has 14 residues. Germline V gives CDR1 MNHEY, CDR2 SVGEGT. The trim removed 0 bases at V and 4 bases at J, leaving 2 bases unmatched. The CDR3 DNA sequence: TGTGCCAGCAGTTACTCAGGGGGCGTCACTGAAGCTTTCTTT. It codes for CASSYSGGVTEAFF.

The rearrangement links TRBV7-9 to TRBJ2-7; no definite D call. The CDR3 is 14 amino acids. Germline loops: CDR1 SEHNR, CDR2 FQNEAQ (reference sequence). V shed 1 base and J shed 4 bases, with 11 bases lying between them. CDR3 DNA: TGTGCCAGCAGCTTAGACCCGGCCCCTTACGAGCAGTACTTC. Translated: CASSLDPAPYEQYF.